This T cell receptor beta chain stems from a study of CD8 T cells in ankylosing spondylitis. Findings of the study overall: Eight highly homologous variants made up a TCR beta motif, and this motif appeared characteristic of ankylosing spondylitis blood. As reported, disease-linked clones showed significant enrichment in matched ankylosing spondylitis synovial fluid. Disease-associated clones were CD8+ and fairly uncommon in peripheral blood.

The junction had 5 bases not matched to a gene; V was cut back by 0 bases and J by 5 bases. This CDR3 has 16 amino acids. Germline CDR1 reads MNHNS; CDR2 reads SASEGT. This clonotype was seen more than once but under ten times. The antigen remains undetermined. A single record per CDR3 protein comes from TCRdb applying MiXCR to the 5' RACE reads. The sample has about 480,000 distinct CDR3 sequences; roughly 15% are singletons. The chain employs TRBV6-1 and TRBJ1-4, with 8 nucleotides matching TRBD1. The specimen was blood, either unsorted or a sorted T cell fraction (not recorded which). The source is a male donor with ankylosing spondylitis. In DNA, the CDR3 is TGTGCCAGCAGTGAAGCGTTAGGGACAGGCAATGAAAAACTGTTTTTT. Translating gives CASSEALGTGNEKLFF.